The clone carrying this T cell receptor beta chain has just a few counts. Its antigen is unidentified. The entry originates in a study of spatial heterogeneity in lung cancer. Study-wide points: One measure, the expanded intratumoral alpha and beta TCR count, tracked tumor mutation counts.

Trimming left V 3 bases short and J 0 bases short, with 18 bases between. The CDR3 contains 19 residues. The germline gives CDR1 ENHRY, CDR2 SYGVKD. The time point was: sample taken at primary tumor resection. Samples came from about 72 TRACERx patients with untreated early-stage lung cancer. Unsorted whole RNA from tumor, nontumor lung or frozen PBMC underwent sequencing. Via MiXCR, TCRdb re-called the 5' RACE reads, giving one row per CDR3 protein. Of some 3,500 distinct CDR3 sequences listed, 4.9% are singletons. V usage is TRBV10-3 and J usage is TRBJ2-6; TRBD1 might be the D (6 bases). Sequences were derived from lung tumor tissue, sampled at surgery. The TCR comes from a female donor with early-stage non-small cell lung cancer. The CDR3 loop reads CAISDPQGESLSGANVLTF. CDR3 nucleotides: TGTGCCATCAGTGATCCACAGGGAGAGTCCCTCTCTGGGGCCAACGTCCTGACTTTC.